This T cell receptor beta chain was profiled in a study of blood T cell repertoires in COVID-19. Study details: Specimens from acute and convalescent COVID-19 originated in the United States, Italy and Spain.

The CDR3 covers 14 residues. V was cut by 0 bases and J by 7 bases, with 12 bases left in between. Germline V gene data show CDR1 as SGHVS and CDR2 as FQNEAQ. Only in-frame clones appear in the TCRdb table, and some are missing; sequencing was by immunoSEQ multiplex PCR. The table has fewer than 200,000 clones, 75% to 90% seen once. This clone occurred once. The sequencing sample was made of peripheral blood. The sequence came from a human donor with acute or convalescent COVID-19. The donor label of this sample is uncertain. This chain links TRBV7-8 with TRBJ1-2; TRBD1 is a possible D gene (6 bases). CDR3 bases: TGTGCCAGCAGCTTAGCCGGGCAGGGGACTGGCTACACCTTC. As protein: CASSLAGQGTGYTF. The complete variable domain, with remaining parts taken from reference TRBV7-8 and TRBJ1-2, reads GAGVSQSPRYKVAKRGQDVALRCDPISGHVSLFWYQQALGQGPEFLTYFQNEAQLDKSGLPSDRFFAERPEGSVSTLKIQRTQQEDSAVYLCASSLAGQGTGYTFGSGTRLTVV.